The 9 T cell receptor beta chains presented below share a single source sample, sequenced in a study of shared clonotypes between healthy human individuals. The table came from immunoSEQ multiplex PCR; TCRdb's copy has only in-frame clones and leaves some out. The data contain 2 million to 3 million clones, 93% of them singletons. The sequenced material came from naive CD4+ T cells from PBMCs. As for subset: CD45RA+ positively selected. The receptor set was obtained from a man younger than 35 in good health. Some clones in this sample may be carry-over from other donors' samples.

The chain is built from TRBV6-1 and TRBJ1-5; D not resolved. V lost 4 bases and J 0 bases, leaving 13 bases between the germline ends. The CDR3 is 16 amino acids. Per germline, CDR1 MNHNS and CDR2 SASEGT. CDR3: CASSALPRYSNQPQHF. DNA of the CDR3: TGTGCCAGCAGTGCATTACCCAGGTATAGCAATCAGCCCCAGCATTTT.

The rearrangement uses TRBV28 and TRBJ1-1; maybe TRBD1 (5 bases). Deletions cut 10 bases from V and 1 base from J, with 10 bases between. CDR3 length: 12 amino acids. Germline V gives CDR1 MDHEN, CDR2 SYDVKM. CDR3 loop: CATLGQNTEAFF. The CDR3 DNA is TGTGCCACACTCGGACAGAACACTGAAGCTTTCTTT.

The chain combines TRBV7-2 with TRBJ2-7, with TRBD1 as a possible D gene (6 bases). The CDR3 is made up of 14 amino acids. V gave up 5 bases and J gave up 3 bases, with 14 bases separating them. Germline values: CDR1 SGHTA, CDR2 FQGNSA. CDR3 residues: CASSTYREHYEQYF. In DNA form, the CDR3 reads TGTGCCAGCAGCACCTACAGGGAACACTACGAGCAGTACTTC. The complete variable domain, with remaining parts taken from reference TRBV7-2 and TRBJ2-7, reads GAGVSQSPSNKVTEKGKDVELRCDPISGHTALYWYRQSLGQGLEFLIYFQGNSAPDKSGLPSDRFSAERTGGSVSTLTIQRTQQEDSAVYLCASSTYREHYEQYFGPGTRLTVT.

The chain links TRBV2 to TRBJ2-1; D ambiguous. Germline loops: CDR1 SNHLY, CDR2 FYNNEI. This CDR3 is built from 13 residues. The ends were cut back, 2 bases at V and 5 bases at J, with 7 bases in the middle. CDR3 protein: CASSELNNNEQFF. CDR3 nucleotides: TGTGCCAGCAGTGAATTGAACAACAATGAGCAGTTCTTC. Based on the CDR3 plus reference TRBV2 and TRBJ2-1, the full variable domain is EPEVTQTPSHQVTQMGQEVILRCVPISNHLYFYWYRQILGQKVEFLVSFYNNEISEKSEIFDDQFSVERPDGSNFTLKIRSTKLEDSAMYFCASSELNNNEQFFGPGTRLTVL.

The chain couples TRBV5-1 to TRBJ2-4; maybe TRBD1 (8 bases). The CDR3 runs 15 residues. Germline CDR1 is SGHRS and CDR2 is YFSETQ. Trimming removed 2 bases from V and 5 bases from J, with 14 bases in between. CDR3 DNA: TGCGCCAGCAGCTTACGGACAGGGAGGGAAAACATTCAGTACTTC. Residues: CASSLRTGRENIQYF.

The chain links TRBV7-3 to TRBJ1-2; no clear D. The germline CDR1 and CDR2 sequences are SGHTA and FQGTGA. The CDR3 extends over 13 amino acids. V was shortened by 2 bases and J by 4 bases, with 8 bases between the two germline ends. The DNA of the CDR3 is TGTGCCAGCAGCTTACGGATAGGCTATGGCTACACCTTC. It translates to CASSLRIGYGYTF.

CDR3 bases: TGTGCCAGCAGCCGGGGGGGTTATGCGGCTGGCACAGATACGCAGTATTTT. Amino acids: CASSRGGYAAGTDTQYF. The chain links TRBV5-4 to TRBJ2-3; TRBD2 matches at 8 bases. The germline CDR1 and CDR2 sequences are SGHNT and YYREEE (reference sequence). This CDR3 has 17 amino acids. Trimming took 4 bases from V and 1 from J; bases not matched to a gene: 11.

This chain connects TRBV5-1 to TRBJ2-5, with TRBD1 as a possible D gene (6 bases). CDR3 size: 18 residues. The germline V gene has CDR1 SGHRS and CDR2 YFSETQ. V lost 4 bases and J lost 4, with 26 bases in between. CDR3 nucleotides: TGCGCCAGCAGCCGTAGAATAATTAATCGGACAGTCCGAGAGACCCAGTACTTC. It translates to CASSRRIINRTVRETQYF.

This clone showed up just once. V and J are TRBV7-9 and TRBJ2-1, with 12 nucleotides matching TRBD2. CDR3 size: 16 residues. The trim removed 1 base at V and 9 bases at J, leaving 7 bases unmatched. Germline-derived CDR1 and CDR2 are SEHNR and FQNEAQ (reference sequence). The CDR3 sequence is CASSLVSSSGRVEQFF. In DNA form, the CDR3 reads TGTGCCAGCAGCTTAGTATCGTCTAGCGGGAGGGTTGAGCAGTTCTTC.